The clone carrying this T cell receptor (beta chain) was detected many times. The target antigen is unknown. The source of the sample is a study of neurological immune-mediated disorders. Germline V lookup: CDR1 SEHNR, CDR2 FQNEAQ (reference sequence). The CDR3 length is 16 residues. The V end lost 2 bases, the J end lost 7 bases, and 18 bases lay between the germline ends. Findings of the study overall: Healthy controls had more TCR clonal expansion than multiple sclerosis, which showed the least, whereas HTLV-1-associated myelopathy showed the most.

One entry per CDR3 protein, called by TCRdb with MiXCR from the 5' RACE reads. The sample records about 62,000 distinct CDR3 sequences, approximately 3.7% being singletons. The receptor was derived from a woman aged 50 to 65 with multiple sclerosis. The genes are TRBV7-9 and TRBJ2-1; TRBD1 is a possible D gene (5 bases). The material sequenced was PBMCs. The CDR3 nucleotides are TGTGCCAGCAGCTTAACCATTTGGGGCAGGGATAATGAGCAGTTCTTC. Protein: CASSLTIWGRDNEQFF.